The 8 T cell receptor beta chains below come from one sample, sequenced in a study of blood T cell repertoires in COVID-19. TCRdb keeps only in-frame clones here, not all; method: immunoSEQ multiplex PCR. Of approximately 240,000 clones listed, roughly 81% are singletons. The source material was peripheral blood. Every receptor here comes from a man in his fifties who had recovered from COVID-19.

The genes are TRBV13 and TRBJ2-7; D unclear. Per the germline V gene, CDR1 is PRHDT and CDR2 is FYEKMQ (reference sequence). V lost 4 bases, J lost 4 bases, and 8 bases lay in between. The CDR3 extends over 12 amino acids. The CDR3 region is CASSSRRYEQYF. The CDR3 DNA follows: TGTGCCAGCAGCTCGCGCCGTTACGAGCAGTACTTC.

CDR3 amino acids: CSVAGQTNTEAFF. The CDR3 coding sequence is TGCAGCGTTGCAGGACAGACGAACACTGAAGCTTTCTTT. The J gene is TRBJ1-1, the V gene TRBV29-1; possible D gene TRBD1, 6 bases. The ends were cut back, 4 bases at V and 1 base at J, with 10 bases in the middle. Germline assignment: CDR1 SQVTM and CDR2 ANQGSEA. The CDR3 contains 13 residues.

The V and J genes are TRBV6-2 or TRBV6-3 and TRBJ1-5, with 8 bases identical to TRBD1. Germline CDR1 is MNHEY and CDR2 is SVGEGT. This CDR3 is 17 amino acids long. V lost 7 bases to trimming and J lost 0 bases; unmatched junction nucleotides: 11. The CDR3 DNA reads TGTGCCAGCAACCCAGGCAGGGGGCTGTATAGCAATCAGCCCCAGCATTTT. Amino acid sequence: CASNPGRGLYSNQPQHF.

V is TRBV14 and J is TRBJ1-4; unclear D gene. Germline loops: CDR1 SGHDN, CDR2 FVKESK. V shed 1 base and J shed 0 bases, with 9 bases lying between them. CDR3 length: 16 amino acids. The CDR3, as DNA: TGTGCCAGCAGCCAAGTGGCGGGTTCAACTAATGAAAAACTGTTTTTT. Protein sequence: CASSQVAGSTNEKLFF.

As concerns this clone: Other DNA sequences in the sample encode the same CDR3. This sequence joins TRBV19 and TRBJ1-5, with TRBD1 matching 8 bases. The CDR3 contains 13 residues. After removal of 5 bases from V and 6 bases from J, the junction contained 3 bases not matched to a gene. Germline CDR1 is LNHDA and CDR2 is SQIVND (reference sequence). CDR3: CASSGQGGQPQHF. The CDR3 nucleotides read TGTGCCAGTAGTGGACAGGGAGGTCAGCCCCAGCATTTT.

The CDR3 is CASSPGLAGDTQYF. The CDR3 region has the DNA TGTGCCAGCAGCCCAGGACTAGCGGGAGATACGCAGTATTTT. The V gene is TRBV3-1 (or the pseudogene TRBV3-2), the J gene TRBJ2-3; 11 bases are a match to TRBD2. The CDR3 consists of 14 residues. After removal of 4 bases from V and 5 bases from J, the junction contained 2 bases not matched to a gene. Germline CDR1 LGHDT, CDR2 YNNKEL (reference sequence).

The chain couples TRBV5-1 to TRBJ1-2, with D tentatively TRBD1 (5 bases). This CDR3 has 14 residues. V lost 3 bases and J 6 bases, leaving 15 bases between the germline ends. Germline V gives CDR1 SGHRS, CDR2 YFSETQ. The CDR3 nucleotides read TGCGCCAGCAGCTCGGCGGGGGATCGAAATGGCTACACCTTC. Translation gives CASSSAGDRNGYTF.

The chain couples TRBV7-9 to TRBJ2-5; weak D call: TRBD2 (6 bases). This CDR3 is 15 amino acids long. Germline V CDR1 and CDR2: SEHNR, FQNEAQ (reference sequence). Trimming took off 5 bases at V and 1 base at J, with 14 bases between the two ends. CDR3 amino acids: CASSANTGVQETQYF. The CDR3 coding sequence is TGTGCCAGCAGCGCGAACACGGGAGTCCAAGAGACCCAGTACTTC.